One sample yielded the 23 T cell receptor beta chains listed below, sequenced in a study of lymphopenia after photon versus proton radiotherapy. Repertoires were generated with immunoSEQ multiplex PCR, while TCRdb's copy carries only in-frame clones and drops some. The repertoire holds a few thousand clones, with about two thirds as singletons. The sample was peripheral blood, taken from a patient treated with proton-based radiotherapy. The origin of the receptors is a man aged 80 or over with esophageal cancer.

V usage is TRBV6-4 and J usage is TRBJ2-4; 7 bases match TRBD2. J gave up 2 bases and V 6 bases, and 10 bases lay outside the gene matches. Germline lookup yields CDR1 MRHNA and CDR2 SNTAGT. The length of the CDR3 is 16 residues. This CDR3 is CASRRSGEGPKNIQYF. In DNA form, the CDR3 reads TGTGCCAGCAGGAGAAGCGGGGAGGGACCCAAAAACATTCAGTACTTC.

This chain uses TRBV7-2 with TRBJ1-3; D is perhaps TRBD1 (6 bases). The CDR3 loop spans 14 amino acids. Trimming left V 5 bases short and J 1 base short, with 9 bases between. Germline V CDR1 and CDR2: SGHTA, FQGNSA. This CDR3 is CASSPQGSGNTIYF. The CDR3 nucleotides read TGTGCCAGCAGCCCACAGGGTTCTGGAAACACCATATATTTT.

This rearrangement joins TRBV11-3 to TRBJ2-3, with D unresolved. Germline CDR1 and CDR2: SGHNT and YENEEA. CDR3 length: 13 residues. The V gene lost 4 bases and the J gene lost 6 bases, with 11 bases spanning the gap. The CDR3 protein is CASSSYESDTQYF. As DNA, the CDR3 is TGTGCCAGCAGCTCCTACGAGTCGGATACGCAGTATTTT.

This clone was picked up one time. The chain has TRBV27 and TRBJ2-5, with a possible D match to TRBD1 (6 bases). The germline V and J ends were trimmed by 7 bases and 2 bases, with 11 bases remaining between them. The CDR3 contains 13 residues. The V gene's germline CDR1 is MNHEY and CDR2 SMNVEV (reference sequence). The chain's CDR3 is CASNHRDQETQYF. DNA for the CDR3: TGTGCCAGCAACCACAGGGATCAAGAGACCCAGTACTTC.

This clone has more than one count but fewer than ten. The V call is TRBV2, the J call TRBJ1-5; D gene ambiguous. Germline assignment: CDR1 SNHLY and CDR2 FYNNEI. This CDR3 contains 13 residues. Trimming removed 7 bases at V and 7 bases at J, with 14 bases between. This CDR3 reads CASILRAGQPQHF. The CDR3 DNA sequence: TGTGCCAGCATTTTGAGGGCGGGGCAGCCCCAGCATTTT.

The chain employs TRBV7-2 and TRBJ2-3; 8 positions match TRBD2. Germline CDR1 and CDR2: SGHTA and FQGNSA. This CDR3 is 16 amino acids long. The V segment lost 7 bases and the J segment 0 bases; nucleotides outside the gene matches: 9. CDR3 amino acids: CASKVAGGFSTDTQYF. The CDR3, as DNA: TGTGCCAGCAAAGTGGCGGGGGGATTTAGCACAGATACGCAGTATTTT.

The chain carries TRBV9 and TRBJ2-2; D remains ambiguous. V was trimmed by 4 bases and J by 10 bases, leaving 11 bases between them. Germline V gene sequence: CDR1 SGDLS, CDR2 YYNGEE. The CDR3 is made up of 12 amino acids. The CDR3 sequence is CASSRVDEELFF. CDR3 DNA: TGTGCCAGCAGCAGAGTCGATGAGGAGCTGTTTTTT. Filled out from reference TRBV9 and TRBJ2-2, the complete variable domain reads DSGVTQTPKHLITATGQRVTLRCSPRSGDLSVYWYQQSLDQGLQFLIQYYNGEERAKGNILERFSAQQFPDLHSELNLSSLELGDSALYFCASSRVDEELFFGEGSRLTVL.

This sequence joins TRBV6-5 and TRBJ2-2, with 12 bases lining up with TRBD1. V shed 2 bases and J 8 bases; nucleotides not matched to a gene: 6. The CDR3 runs 16 residues. In germline, CDR1 is MNHEY, CDR2 SVGAGI. CDR3 nucleotides: TGTGCCAGCAGTTACACCGGGACAGGGGGCAATGGGGAGCTGTTTTTT. Its translation is CASSYTGTGGNGELFF.

The chain carries TRBV7-2 and TRBJ2-3, with D unclear. V shed 5 bases and J shed 1 base, with 10 bases lying between them. Germline V CDR1 and CDR2: SGHTA, FQGNSA. This CDR3 spans 14 amino acids. CDR3 DNA sequence: TGTGCCAGCAGCCTGACCGAGGGCACAGATACGCAGTATTTT. Its translation: CASSLTEGTDTQYF.

The V and J genes are TRBV14 and TRBJ2-5; D is unresolved. V lost 0 bases to trimming and J lost 7 bases, with 9 bases between them. The CDR3 covers 13 residues. Germline V gene lookup returns CDR1 SGHDN and CDR2 FVKESK. The CDR3: CASSQDRSGTQYF. CDR3 nucleotides: TGTGCCAGCAGCCAAGATCGGTCCGGGACCCAGTACTTC.

Remarks on this clone: This sample includes further DNA sequences coding for the same CDR3. The rearrangement joins TRBV29-1 to TRBJ1-2, with unresolved D. Germline lookup yields CDR1 SQVTM and CDR2 ANQGSEA. The CDR3 covers 13 residues. The germline V and J ends were trimmed by 7 bases and 8 bases, with 20 bases remaining between them. In nucleotides, the CDR3 is TGCAGCGCGGAAAATCCGAAAACCATGGGCTACACCTTC. This gives the protein CSAENPKTMGYTF.

CDR3 nucleotides: TGTGCCAGCAGACCGACGGGAGGTGGAGATACGCAGTATTTT. This sequence encodes CASRPTGGGDTQYF. J is TRBJ2-3 and V is TRBV9; TRBD2 aligns across 7 bases. The CDR3 has 14 residues. Germline lookup yields CDR1 SGDLS and CDR2 YYNGEE. The V and J ends lost 5 bases and 5 bases, in that order; junction bases with no gene match: 8.

J is TRBJ2-4 and V is TRBV15; 10 bases map to TRBD1. This CDR3 is built from 18 residues. V lost 5 bases and J lost 3; bases outside the gene matches: 13. CDR1 is LNHNV and CDR2 is YYDKDF in the germline V gene (reference sequence). CDR3 region: CATSDRDRGVVDKNIQYF. DNA of the CDR3: TGTGCCACCAGCGACCGGGACAGGGGCGTCGTCGACAAAAACATTCAGTACTTC.

For this clone: No DNA is shown, since the ends of the CDR3 on it are uncertain; the CDR3 is the one TCRdb lists. The gene calls are TRBV5-2 and TRBJ2-7; the table assigns TRBD2, which was not confirmed against the DNA. TRBV5-2 is listed as a pseudogene. Termini included, the CDR3 measures 15 amino acids. CDR3 loop: CASSVALGITYEQYF.

The rearrangement uses TRBV6-6 and TRBJ2-7; 7 nucleotides align to TRBD2. Trimming took 6 bases from V and 6 from J; bases not matched to a gene: 11. The germline V gene has CDR1 MNHNY and CDR2 SVGAGI (reference sequence). The CDR3 is 14 amino acids. CDR3 region: CASSRTSTSAEQYF. DNA for the CDR3: TGTGCCAGCAGCCGGACGTCTACTAGCGCCGAGCAGTACTTC.

The V gene is TRBV19, the J gene TRBJ2-7; weak D call: TRBD2 (5 bases). This CDR3 spans 17 amino acids. Trimming took off 3 bases at V and 0 bases at J, with 18 bases between the two ends. Germline CDR1 and CDR2: LNHDA and SQIVND (reference sequence). The DNA for the CDR3 is TGTGCCAGTAGTATGCGGTCGTCGGGGATAAGCTCCTACGAGCAGTACTTC. This gives the protein CASSMRSSGISSYEQYF.

This clone rates as medium-sized. J is TRBJ2-1 and V is TRBV18; D tentatively fits TRBD1 or TRBD2 (6 bases each). The CDR3 runs 15 residues. Looked up from germline, CDR1 is KGHSH and CDR2 is LQKENI. Deletions cut 0 bases from V and 8 bases from J, with 14 bases between. CDR3 protein: CASSPPDSGADEQFF. In DNA, the CDR3 is TGTGCCAGCTCACCACCTGATTCGGGGGCGGATGAGCAGTTCTTC. Combining the CDR3 with reference TRBV18 and TRBJ2-1 gives the whole variable domain NAGVMQNPRHLVRRRGQEARLRCSPMKGHSHVYWYRQLPEEGLKFMVYLQKENIIDESGMPKERFSAEFPKEGPSILRIQQVVRGDSAAYFCASSPPDSGADEQFFGPGTRLTVL.

This chain joins TRBV11-3 and TRBJ1-1; TRBD1 matches 10 bases. The CDR3 is 15 amino acids. CDR1 SGHNT and CDR2 YENEEA come from the germline V gene. Germline trimming cut 1 base from V and 6 bases from J; bases unmatched to any gene: 5. CDR3 region: CASSLAGTGVAEAFF. The CDR3 DNA sequence: TGTGCCAGCAGCTTAGCCGGGACAGGGGTCGCTGAAGCTTTCTTT.

The chain combines TRBV5-7 with TRBJ1-2, with D maybe TRBD1 (5 bases). TRBV5-7 is sorted into the ORF group, with uncertain function. The CDR3 spans 14 residues. Trimming removed 5 bases from V and 2 bases from J, with 13 bases in between. CDR3 bases: TGTGCCAGCAGGACCGCGGGGGGGAACTATGGCTACACCTTC. Amino acids: CASRTAGGNYGYTF.

The table lists this clone with a few counts. One end of the junction does not line up with germline, which may come from a read error. The chain uses TRBV5-3 and TRBJ1-5, with D hard to call. TRBV5-3 is sorted into the ORF group, with uncertain function. The length of the CDR3 is 13 residues. The CDR3 region is CASSLDHNQPQHF. The CDR3 DNA follows: TGTGCCAGCAGCTTGGATCACAATCAGCCCCAGCATTTT.

Within the sample, this clone is medium-sized (0.01 to 0.1%). CDR3 region: CASTQAPGLAGGFEQYF. CDR3 sequence (DNA): TGTGCCAGCACCCAAGCCCCTGGACTAGCGGGGGGATTCGAGCAGTACTTC. The gene calls are TRBV7-2 and TRBJ2-7, with TRBD2 matching over 14 bases. CDR1 SGHTA and CDR2 FQGNSA come from the germline V gene. The CDR3 runs to 17 residues. Unmatched junction bases numbered 14, after V lost 7 bases and J lost 6 bases. Drawing the rest from reference TRBV7-2 and TRBJ2-7, the complete variable domain is GAGVSQSPSNKVTEKGKDVELRCDPISGHTALYWYRQSLGQGLEFLIYFQGNSAPDKSGLPSDRFSAERTGGSVSTLTIQRTQQEDSAVYLCASTQAPGLAGGFEQYFGPGTRLTVT.

J is TRBJ2-3 and V is TRBV19; 10 bases are shared with TRBD1. Germline lookup yields CDR1 LNHDA and CDR2 SQIVND (reference sequence). The CDR3 sequence is 16 residues long. The V and J ends lost 5 bases and 8 bases, in that order; junction bases with no gene match: 13. In DNA, the CDR3 is TGTGCCAGTAGTGAACCGGGACAGGGGCCTTCAGGTACGCAGTATTTT. It is translated as CASSEPGQGPSGTQYF.

Only a few counts were recorded for this clone. This sequence joins TRBV11-3 and TRBJ2-7; no firm D call. Germline CDR1 SGHNT, CDR2 YENEEA. The CDR3 has 10 amino acids. The germline V and J ends were trimmed by 4 bases and 2 bases, with 0 bases remaining between them. As DNA, the CDR3 is TGTGCCAGCAGCTCCTACGAGCAGTACTTC. It is translated as CASSSYEQYF.